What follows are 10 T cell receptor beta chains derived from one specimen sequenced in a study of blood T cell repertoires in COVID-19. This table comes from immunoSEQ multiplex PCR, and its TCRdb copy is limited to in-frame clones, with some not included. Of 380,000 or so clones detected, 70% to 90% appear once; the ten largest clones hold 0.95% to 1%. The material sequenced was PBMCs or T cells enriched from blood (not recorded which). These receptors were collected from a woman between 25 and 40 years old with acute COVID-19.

This chain's CDR3 is CATRQGAGELFF. The CDR3 region has the DNA TGTGCCACCAGACAGGGTGCCGGGGAGCTGTTTTTT. The chain couples TRBV24-1 to TRBJ2-2, with D tentatively TRBD1 (6 bases). CDR1 is KGHDR, CDR2 SFDVKD, per germline. Trimming stripped 7 bases from V and 6 bases from J, with 8 bases between. The CDR3 covers 12 residues.

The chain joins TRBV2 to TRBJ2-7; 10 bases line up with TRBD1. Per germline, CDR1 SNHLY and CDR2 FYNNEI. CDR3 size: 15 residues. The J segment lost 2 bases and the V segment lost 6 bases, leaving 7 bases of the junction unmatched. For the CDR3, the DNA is TGTGCCAGCAGGAGAGACAGGGGGCTGACCTACGAGCAGTACTTC. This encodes CASRRDRGLTYEQYF.

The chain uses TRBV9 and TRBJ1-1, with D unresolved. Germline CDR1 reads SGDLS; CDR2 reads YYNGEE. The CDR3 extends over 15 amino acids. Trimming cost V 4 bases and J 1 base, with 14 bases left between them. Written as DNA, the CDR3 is TGTGCCAGCAGCCCCCGATTCAGCGAGAACACTGAAGCTTTCTTT. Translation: CASSPRFSENTEAFF.

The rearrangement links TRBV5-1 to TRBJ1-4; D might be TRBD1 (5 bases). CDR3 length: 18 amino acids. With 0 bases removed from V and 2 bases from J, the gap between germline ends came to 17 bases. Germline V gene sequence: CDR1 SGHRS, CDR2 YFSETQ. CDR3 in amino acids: CASSLDPRGTGTNEKLFF. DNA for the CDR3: TGCGCCAGCAGCTTGGATCCTCGCGGGACCGGGACTAATGAAAAACTGTTTTTT.

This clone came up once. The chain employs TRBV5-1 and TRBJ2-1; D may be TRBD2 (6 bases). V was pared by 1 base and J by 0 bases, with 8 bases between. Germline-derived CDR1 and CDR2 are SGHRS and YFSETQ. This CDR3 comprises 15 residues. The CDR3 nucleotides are TGCGCCAGCAGCTTGTGGGGGGACTCCTACAATGAGCAGTTCTTC. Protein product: CASSLWGDSYNEQFF. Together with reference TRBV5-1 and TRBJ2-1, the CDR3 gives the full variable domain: KAGVTQTPRYLIKTRGQQVTLSCSPISGHRSVSWYQQTPGQGLQFLFEYFSETQRNKGNFPGRFSGRQFSNSRSEMNVSTLELGDSALYLCASSLWGDSYNEQFFGPGTRLTVL.

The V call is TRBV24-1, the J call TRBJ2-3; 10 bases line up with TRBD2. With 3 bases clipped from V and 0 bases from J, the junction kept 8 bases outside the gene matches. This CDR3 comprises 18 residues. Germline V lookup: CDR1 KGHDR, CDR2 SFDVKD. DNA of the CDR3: TGTGCCACCAGTGATACCACTAGCGGGGCCCGAAGCACAGATACGCAGTATTTT. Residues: CATSDTTSGARSTDTQYF.

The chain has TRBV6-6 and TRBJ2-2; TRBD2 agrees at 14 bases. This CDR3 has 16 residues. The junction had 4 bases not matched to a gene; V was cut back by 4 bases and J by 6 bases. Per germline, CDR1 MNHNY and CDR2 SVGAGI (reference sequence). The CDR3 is CASSWTSGGWAGELFF. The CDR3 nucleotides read TGTGCCAGCAGTTGGACTAGCGGGGGGTGGGCCGGGGAGCTGTTTTTT.

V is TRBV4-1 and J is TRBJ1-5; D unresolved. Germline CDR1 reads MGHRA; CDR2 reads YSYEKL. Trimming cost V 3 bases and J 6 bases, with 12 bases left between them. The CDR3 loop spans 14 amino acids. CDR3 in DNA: TGCGCCAGCAGCCAGCACGTGCGCGGTCAGCCCCAGCATTTT. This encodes CASSQHVRGQPQHF.

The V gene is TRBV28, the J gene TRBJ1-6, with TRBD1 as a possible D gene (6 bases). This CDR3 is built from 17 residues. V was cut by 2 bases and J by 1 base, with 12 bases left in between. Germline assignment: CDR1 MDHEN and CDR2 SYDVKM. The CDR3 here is CASSLTGLSSYNSPLHF. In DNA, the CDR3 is TGTGCCAGCAGTTTAACAGGGCTAAGTTCCTATAATTCACCCCTCCACTTT.

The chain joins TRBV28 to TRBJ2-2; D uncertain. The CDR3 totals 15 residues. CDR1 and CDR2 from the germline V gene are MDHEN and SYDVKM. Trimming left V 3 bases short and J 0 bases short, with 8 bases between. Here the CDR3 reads CASSFSISNTGELFF. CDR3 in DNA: TGTGCCAGCAGTTTTAGCATCTCGAACACCGGGGAGCTGTTTTTT.